This TCR beta chain was recovered during a study of T cell responses to AZD1222 COVID-19 vaccine. Clones were read by immunoSEQ multiplex PCR, and TCRdb kept only the in-frame ones, dropping some. The sample includes roughly 100,000 clones, approximately 88% of them seen just once. On this clone: The target antigen is unknown.

Findings and limits, study-wide: Across spike, vaccine-associated CD4 TCRs were found, dominant at 160-218 and 743-854. It was only a handful of AZD1222 recipients who were seropositive at baseline.

Germline-derived CDR1 and CDR2 are MNHNS and SASEGT. The CDR3 totals 14 residues. V lost 2 bases and J 3 bases, leaving 11 bases between the germline ends. The chain links TRBV6-1 to TRBJ2-7, with D possibly being TRBD1 (6 bases). The receptor comes from an adult in good health. The sample was peripheral blood, taken on day 0 of AZD1222 vaccination. Written as DNA, the CDR3 is TGTGCCAGCAGTGAACAGGGGAAGAACTACGAGCAGTACTTC. Translated: CASSEQGKNYEQYF.